This T cell receptor beta chain was obtained from a study of shared clonotypes between healthy human individuals. Each subset's genomic DNA was shared equally among a number of immunoSEQ plates. Sequencing was performed with immunoSEQ multiplex PCR; in TCRdb, only in-frame clones are kept and a portion is missing. The top ten hold about 0.068% of the sample, which has more than 400,000 clones, 90% to 96% seen once. Broader study findings: Naive subsets usually exceeded memory subsets in estimated richness.

This CDR3 region has 15 residues. Germline CDR1 is SGHNT and CDR2 is YENEEA. A word on this clone: Its specificity is unknown.

CD45RA-negative memory and CD45RA+ naive subsets were split from the CD4+ cells. Material for sequencing was naive CD4+ T cells sorted from blood. As for subset: CD45RA+ positively selected. V and J are TRBV11-3 and TRBJ2-5, with 8 bases that match TRBD1. The closer fit of TRBJ2-7 to the DNA end suggests the J call may be wrong. The sequence came from a young woman in good health. CDR3 DNA: TGTGCCAGCAGCCCAGGGACAGGTAATTCCTACGAGCAGTACTTC. Residues: CASSPGTGNSYEQYF.